This is a list of T cell receptor beta chains from one sample in a study of immune characterization of retroperitoneal liposarcoma. TCRdb reprocessed the PCR reads with MiXCR, giving one entry per CDR3 protein. The table has approximately 7,100 distinct CDR3 sequences, 25% to 35% seen once; the top ten hold 11% to 15%. The sequenced material came from blood. These receptors all stem from a male donor with retroperitoneal liposarcoma. CDR3s include the opening cysteine and the closing phenylalanine or tryptophan. A D gene is named only where the DNA matches it firmly. Expanded clones get a size class; other rows say once, few or many, or leave the size out.

J gene	clone size	V gene	D gene	CDR3 DNA	CDR3 protein
TRBJ2-1	.	TRBV7-6	TRBD2	TGTGCCAGCAGCTTAGGGGTTAGCGGGACATACAATGAGCAGTTCTTC	CASSLGVSGTYNEQFF
TRBJ2-1	.	TRBV12-3/TRBV12-4	TRBD1	TGTGCCAGCAGTTGGGACAGGGAGAGGGAGCAGTTCTTC	CASSWDREREQFF
TRBJ2-7	.	TRBV7-8	TRBD2	TGTGCCAGCAGCTTATGGCGGGGGTTCTCCTACGAGCAGTACTTC	CASSLWRGFSYEQYF
TRBJ2-3	.	TRBV6-5	.	TGTGCCAGCCGAAATCGAGACACAGATACGCAGTATTTT	CASRNRDTDTQYF
TRBJ2-1	many	TRBV27	TRBD2	TGTGCCAGCAGTTTTCTGTGGACTAGCGGGGCCGGAGAGCAGTTCTTC	CASSFLWTSGAGEQFF
TRBJ2-7	medium-sized	TRBV10-2	TRBD1	TGCGCCAGCAGTGAGTCGAGAGACAGGGTCTCCTACGAGCAGTACTTC	CASSESRDRVSYEQYF
TRBJ2-1	.	TRBV4-2	.	TGTGCCAGCAGCCAAGATCCTTATCGCGGGTTCGATGAGCAGTTCTTC	CASSQDPYRGFDEQFF
TRBJ1-2	many	TRBV6-1	.	TGTGCCAGCAGTGAATTGGGGGGCATTGGCTACACCTTC	CASSELGGIGYTF
TRBJ2-1	.	TRBV10-3	TRBD2	TGTGCCATCAGTGAAACCGGCCTAGCGGGGGTGCTCTTC	CAISETGLAGVLF
TRBJ2-1	.	TRBV6-1	TRBD2	TGTGCCAGCAGTGGCGGAATACCGGGACTAGCGGGACTCAATGAGCAGTTCTTC	CASSGGIPGLAGLNEQFF
TRBJ1-4	.	TRBV6-1	.	TGTGCCAGCAGTTCCGAGGGGGTTGAAGAAAAACTGTTTTTT	CASSSEGVEEKLFF
TRBJ2-1	.	TRBV7-2	TRBD2	TGTGCCAGCAGCCCGACTAGCGGGAGAGGGAACGAGCAGTTCTTC	CASSPTSGRGNEQFF
TRBJ2-1	few	TRBV29-1	TRBD2	TGCAGCGTTGCCGGGACTAGCGTGAGGAATGAGCAGTTCTTC	CSVAGTSVRNEQFF
TRBJ2-7	.	TRBV27	.	TGTGCCAGCAGTCCCCTGGGGGGCGCGCCTTACGAGCAGTACTTC	CASSPLGGAPYEQYF
TRBJ1-5	medium-sized	TRBV6-1	.	TGTGCCAGCAGGGAAAGGGAAACGCAGCCCCAGCATTTT	CASRERETQPQHF
TRBJ2-7	medium-sized	TRBV6-1	.	TGTGCCAGCAAGGTCTCACTCGAATCCTACGAGCAGTACTTC	CASKVSLESYEQYF
TRBJ2-3	medium-sized	TRBV5-1	TRBD2	TGCGCCAGCAGCCCTAGGACTAGCGGGAGCACAGATACGCAGTATTTT	CASSPRTSGSTDTQYF
TRBJ2-4	.	TRBV12-3/TRBV12-4	TRBD2	TGTGCCAGCAGTTTAGCGGGAGGGGCCAAAAACATTCAGTACTTC	CASSLAGGAKNIQYF
TRBJ2-1	.	TRBV12-3/TRBV12-4	TRBD2	TGTGCCAGCAATTCCCCGGGACTACCTTATGAGCAGTTCTTC	CASNSPGLPYEQFF
TRBJ2-2	few	TRBV4-1	.	TGCGCCAGCAGCCAAGAACCGGGACTGAACCTCGGGGAGCTGTTTTTT	CASSQEPGLNLGELFF
TRBJ1-1	medium-sized	TRBV11-3	.	TGTGCCAGCAGCTTAGGGGCTAAGGACACTGAAGCTTTCTTT	CASSLGAKDTEAFF
TRBJ2-7	.	TRBV7-2	TRBD1	TGTGCCAGCAGCTTTGGGCCCGGGACAGGGAGCCACGAGCAGTACTTC	CASSFGPGTGSHEQYF
TRBJ2-1	few	TRBV11-3	TRBD2	TGTGCCAGCAGCTCCATGGGCGGGAGCCACAATGAGCAGTTCTTC	CASSSMGGSHNEQFF
TRBJ2-7	.	TRBV11-2	TRBD2	TGTGCCAGCAGCTGGCGAGCGGGGACCTACGAGCAGTACTTC	CASSWRAGTYEQYF
TRBJ1-1	once	TRBV28	.	TGTGCCAGCCTCCCCCCCCCGGGGGGCACTGAAGCTTTCTTT	CASLPPPGGTEAFF
TRBJ2-1	few	TRBV6-5	.	TGTGCCAGCAGTACGGACACGTCCTCCTACAATGAGCAGTTCTTC	CASSTDTSSYNEQFF
TRBJ1-5	medium-sized	TRBV6-1	.	TGTGCCAGCAGGGTGTCTCGTCAGCCCCAGCATTTT	CASRVSRQPQHF
TRBJ2-1	few	TRBV7-2	.	TGTGCCAGCAGCTCTGGGGGGCCCTACAATGAGCAGTTCTTC	CASSSGGPYNEQFF
TRBJ2-1	.	TRBV6-1	.	TGTGCCAGCAGTGAGGTGGGGAATGAGCAGTTCTTC	CASSEVGNEQFF
TRBJ2-1	.	TRBV12-3/TRBV12-4	TRBD2	TGTGCCAGCAGCTTACTAGCGGGAGTTCGAAATGAGCAGTTCTTC	CASSLLAGVRNEQFF
TRBJ2-5	few	TRBV25-1	TRBD1	TGTGCCAGCAGTGCCCCGGGACAGGGGGCCCCCCAGTACTTC	CASSAPGQGAPQYF
TRBJ2-3	many	TRBV6-4	TRBD1	TGTGCCAGCAGTGGGGACAGGGACACAGATACGCAGTATTTT	CASSGDRDTDTQYF
TRBJ1-2	medium-sized	TRBV10-1	.	TGCGCCAGCAGTGAGTCGACCAGCCCTTTTGGCTACACCTTC	CASSESTSPFGYTF
TRBJ2-1	.	TRBV27	TRBD2	TGTGCCAGCAGTATTAGCGGGGCCTACAATGAGCAGTTCTTC	CASSISGAYNEQFF
TRBJ1-2	many	TRBV6-6	.	TGTGCCAGCAGTTACTCGATCACGAGGGGGGCTAACTATGGCTACACCTTC	CASSYSITRGANYGYTF
TRBJ2-7	few	TRBV27	.	TGTGCCAGCAGTTTGAGTCTACCACCTCACTACGAGCAGTACTTC	CASSLSLPPHYEQYF
TRBJ2-2	few	TRBV11-3	.	TGTGCCAGCAGGGAAGGGGCCGGGGAGCTGTTTTTT	CASREGAGELFF
TRBJ2-3	many	TRBV6-5	.	TGTGCCAGCAGTTACAGTGGGACTCCCCCAGATACGCAGTATTTT	CASSYSGTPPDTQYF
TRBJ2-7	medium-sized	TRBV6-5	.	TGTGCCAGCAGTTACCAAAAAGGCTTAGAGCAGTACTTC	CASSYQKGLEQYF
TRBJ2-2	.	TRBV11-1	.	TGTGCCAGCAGCTGGGAGAACACCGGGGAGCTGTTTTTT	CASSWENTGELFF
TRBJ1-2	few	TRBV27	.	TGTGCCAGCAGCGTCGACAGGAGGAACAAGGGCTACACCTTC	CASSVDRRNKGYTF
TRBJ2-2	few	TRBV6-1	TRBD2	TGTGCCGCCGCCCGGACTAGCGGAACCGGGGAGCTGTTTTTT	CAAARTSGTGELFF
TRBJ2-7	few	TRBV7-2	.	TGTGCCAGCAGCTCTCCGCGGACCTGGTCCTACGAGCAGTACTTC	CASSSPRTWSYEQYF
TRBJ2-1	.	TRBV4-2	.	TGTGCCAGCAGCCAAGATTACGGGCTAGCGTCTACATCCTACAATGAGCAGTTCTTC	CASSQDYGLASTSYNEQFF
TRBJ1-2	many	TRBV6-6	.	TGTGCCAGCAGTTCCTCGGGACTAAACGGCTATGGCTACACCTTC	CASSSSGLNGYGYTF
TRBJ2-7	.	TRBV7-2	TRBD2	TGTGCCAGCAGCTTCCGGGGTAGCGGGACCATCTACGAGCAGTACTTC	CASSFRGSGTIYEQYF
TRBJ2-7	.	TRBV6-1	.	TGTGCCAGCAGTGAAGCGTGGGACCCAACCTACGAGCAGTACTTC	CASSEAWDPTYEQYF
TRBJ2-7	.	TRBV27	.	TGTGCCAGCAGTCCATCGGGTTGGAGAGAAAACGAGCAGTACTTC	CASSPSGWRENEQYF
TRBJ2-3	.	TRBV9	TRBD2	TGTGCCAGCAGCCCCCTATTCGTAGCGGGGACAGATACGCAGTATTTT	CASSPLFVAGTDTQYF
TRBJ2-5	.	TRBV6-6	.	TGTGCCAGCAGTAGAGGGTGGGAGACCCAGTACTTC	CASSRGWETQYF
TRBJ2-5	.	TRBV4-1	TRBD2	TGCGCCAGCAGCGTCGGGACTAGCGGGGGGGGTTACCAAGAGACCCAGTACTTC	CASSVGTSGGGYQETQYF
TRBJ2-1	.	TRBV3-1	.	TGTGCCAGCAGCCAAGAGGTTAGCGGATCCTACAATGAGCAGTTCTTC	CASSQEVSGSYNEQFF
TRBJ2-7	.	TRBV20-1	.	TGCAGTGCTAGAGCTGTCGGGGGATTCTCCTACGAGCAGTACTTC	CSARAVGGFSYEQYF
TRBJ2-1	few	TRBV7-8	.	TGTGCCAGCAGCGCGCGTGGAGGGGGTGCTGCGTTATACTTC	CASSARGGGAALYF
TRBJ2-1	once	TRBV20-1	.	TGCAGTGCTATAGCGGTAAGCTCCTACAATGAGCAGTTCTTC	CSAIAVSSYNEQFF
TRBJ2-7	medium-sized	TRBV12-3/TRBV12-4	.	TGTGCCAGCAGGCACGAGGGGTCCCCTCCCTACGAGCAGTACTTC	CASRHEGSPPYEQYF
TRBJ1-3	.	TRBV6-1	TRBD1	TGTGCCAGCAGGACCAACAGGGGACCCAGAAACACCATATATTTT	CASRTNRGPRNTIYF